A single sample is the source of the 5 T cell receptor beta chains below, sequenced in a study of blood T cell repertoires in COVID-19. Assay: immunoSEQ multiplex PCR; the TCRdb copy retains only in-frame clones and omits some. Among 40,000 to 60,000 clones listed, roughly 84% were seen once. Sequencing was carried out using peripheral blood. The source of these receptors is a human donor in a cohort sampled during active COVID-19.

This clone is a singleton in its sample. The V gene is TRBV20-1, the J gene TRBJ2-5, with TRBD2 as a possible D gene (6 bases). The CDR3 is 11 residues long. V was cut by 8 bases and J by 5 bases, with 12 bases left in between. The germline V gene has CDR1 DFQATT and CDR2 SNEGSKA (reference sequence). CDR3 loop: CSTAGRETQYF. Written as DNA, the CDR3 is TGCAGTACCGCGGGAAGGGAGACCCAGTACTTC.

The chain's CDR3 is CASSVMLAGSNNEQFF. For the CDR3, the DNA is TGTGCCAGCAGCGTAATGCTAGCGGGATCGAACAATGAGCAGTTCTTC. The rearrangement joins TRBV7-3 to TRBJ2-1; 9 nucleotides line up with TRBD2. Trimming removed 5 bases from V and 5 bases from J; junction bases left unmatched: 10. The CDR3 covers 16 residues. Germline assignment: CDR1 SGHTA and CDR2 FQGTGA.

V gene TRBV5-1 combines with J gene TRBJ1-1; the D is unclear. CDR3 length: 13 amino acids. The germline V and J ends were trimmed by 4 bases and 0 bases, with 7 bases remaining between them. Looked up from germline, CDR1 is SGHRS and CDR2 is YFSETQ. CDR3 region: CASSPVMNTEAFF. The CDR3, as DNA: TGCGCCAGCAGCCCGGTGATGAACACTGAAGCTTTCTTT.

CDR3 amino acids: CASSHPGSAGNTIYF. CDR3 sequence (DNA): TGTGCCAGCAGCCACCCCGGGAGTGCCGGAAACACCATATATTTT. V gene TRBV6-2 or TRBV6-3 combines with J gene TRBJ1-3; D is unclear. The CDR3 runs to 15 residues. Per germline, CDR1 MNHEY and CDR2 SVGEGT. V lost 6 bases to trimming and J lost 4 bases, with 16 bases between them.

Written as DNA, the CDR3 is TGTGCCAGCAGCTTAATCCCTACCAGCGGTGAGCAGTTCTTC. Translation gives CASSLIPTSGEQFF. This chain links TRBV7-2 with TRBJ2-1, with D possibly matching TRBD2 (5 bases). Germline V CDR1 and CDR2: SGHTA, FQGNSA. The CDR3 is 14 amino acids. V dropped 2 bases and J dropped 9 bases, with 14 bases sitting between them.